One sample yielded the 3 T cell receptor beta chains listed below, sequenced in a study of cytomegalovirus exposure and HLA in healthy donors (TCRdb year 2017). To prepare the library, the immunoSEQ multiplex PCR assay was applied. The multiplex PCR relied on a mix of 60 forward primers for TCR Vbeta segments and 13 reverse primers for TCR Jbeta segments. TCRdb limited this immuneACCESS table to in-frame rearrangements with V and J called. A share of clones is missing; checked studies link under half to unresolved V genes, and the rest is unexplained. This sample holds some 120,000 clones; more than 65% were observed only once. The ten largest clones capture about 6% of the sample. The specimen sequenced was PBMCs. These receptor sequences come from a man aged 18 to 29 in good health and CMV-seropositive.

The gene calls are TRBV6-5 and TRBJ1-4; 8 positions match TRBD1. The CDR3 contains 15 residues. V trimming: 5 bases; J trimming: 7 bases; junction bases outside the gene matches: 9. Germline CDR1 reads MNHEY; CDR2 reads SVGAGI. The CDR3 loop is CASSPRTGSAEKLFF. CDR3 nucleotide sequence: TGTGCCAGCAGTCCCAGGACAGGGTCGGCTGAAAAACTGTTTTTT.

The chain employs TRBV7-2 and TRBJ2-1; tentative D call: TRBD2 (5 bases). V lost 3 bases, J lost 0 bases, and 18 bases lay in between. CDR3 length: 18 residues. Germline CDR1 reads SGHTA; CDR2 reads FQGNSA. DNA of the CDR3: TGTGCCAGCAGCTTTTTAGCAGGTAGGACTTACTCCTACAATGAGCAGTTCTTC. Translating gives CASSFLAGRTYSYNEQFF.

This clone was found a few times. The chain employs TRBV6-5 and TRBJ2-3; 11 bases are shared with TRBD1. V lost 4 bases, J lost 1 base, and 4 bases stayed unmatched. Per the germline V gene, CDR1 is MNHEY and CDR2 is SVGAGI. The CDR3 runs to 16 residues. The CDR3 loop is CASSWGTGGGTDTQYF. The CDR3 nucleotides read TGTGCCAGCAGTTGGGGGACAGGGGGGGGCACAGATACGCAGTATTTT.